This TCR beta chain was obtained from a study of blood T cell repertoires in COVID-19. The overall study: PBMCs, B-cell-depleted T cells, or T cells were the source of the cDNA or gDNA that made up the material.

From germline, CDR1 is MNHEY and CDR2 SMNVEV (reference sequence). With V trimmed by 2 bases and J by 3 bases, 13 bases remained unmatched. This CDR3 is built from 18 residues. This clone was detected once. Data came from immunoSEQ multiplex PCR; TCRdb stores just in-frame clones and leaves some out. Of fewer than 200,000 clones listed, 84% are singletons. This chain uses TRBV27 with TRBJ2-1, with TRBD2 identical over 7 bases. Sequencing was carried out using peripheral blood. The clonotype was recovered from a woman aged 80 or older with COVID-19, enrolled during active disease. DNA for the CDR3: TGTGCCAGCAGTTTAATCCGCCAGCGGGGCCCAGTCTACAATGAGCAGTTCTTC. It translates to CASSLIRQRGPVYNEQFF.